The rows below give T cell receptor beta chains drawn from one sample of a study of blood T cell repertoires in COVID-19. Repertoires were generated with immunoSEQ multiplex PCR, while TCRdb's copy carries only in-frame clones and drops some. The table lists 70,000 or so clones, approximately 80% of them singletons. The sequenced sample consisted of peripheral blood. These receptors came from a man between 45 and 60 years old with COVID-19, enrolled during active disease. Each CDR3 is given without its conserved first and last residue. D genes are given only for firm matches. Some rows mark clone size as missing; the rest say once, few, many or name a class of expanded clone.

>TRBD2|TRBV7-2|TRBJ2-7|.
ASSRRVAGDYEQY
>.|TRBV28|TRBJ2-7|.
ASSFRLPGEQY
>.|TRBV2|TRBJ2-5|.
ASSPGYLETQY
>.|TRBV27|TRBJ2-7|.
ASSFIGQTYEQY
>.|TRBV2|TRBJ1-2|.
ASSETLWTVNYGYT
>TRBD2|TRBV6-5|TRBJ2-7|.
ASSRSGGSSYEQY
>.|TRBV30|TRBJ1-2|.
AWVRGGSHGYT
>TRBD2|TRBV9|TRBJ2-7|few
ASSVVGLAGPYEQY
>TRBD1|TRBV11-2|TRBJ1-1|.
ASSLEFSGTGVSGAEAF
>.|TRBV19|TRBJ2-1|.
ASSILFRTVNEQF
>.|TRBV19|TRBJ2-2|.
ASRWQGFVPGELF
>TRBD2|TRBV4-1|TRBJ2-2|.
ASSQNRRTSDTGELF
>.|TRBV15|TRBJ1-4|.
ATSRGGGRGDEKLF
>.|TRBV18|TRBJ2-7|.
ASSSQTSSNEQY
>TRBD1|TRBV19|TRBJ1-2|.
ATRGQGWDGYT
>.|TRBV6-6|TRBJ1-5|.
ASDQAYQPQH
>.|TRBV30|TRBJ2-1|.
AWSWGGLYNEQF
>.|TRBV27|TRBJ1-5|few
ASSSGLQPQH
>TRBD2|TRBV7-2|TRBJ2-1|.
ASSLVSGLAGRAYEQF
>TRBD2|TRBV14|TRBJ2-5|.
ASSQVLAGVETQY
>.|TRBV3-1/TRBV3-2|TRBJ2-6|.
ASSLPLGSSGANVLT
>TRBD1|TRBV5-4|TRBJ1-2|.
ASRQGVNYGYT
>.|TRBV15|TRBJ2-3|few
ATSSTSRGGRVGTDTQY
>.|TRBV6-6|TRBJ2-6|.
ASRDWTKTGANVLT
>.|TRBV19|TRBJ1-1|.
ASRRAGGSEAF
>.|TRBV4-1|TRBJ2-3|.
ASSQELKGTDTQY
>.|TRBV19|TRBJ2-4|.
ASTNRELGKNIQY
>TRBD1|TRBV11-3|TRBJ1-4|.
ASSRGTGEKLF
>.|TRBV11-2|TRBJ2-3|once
ASSPLGASTDTQY
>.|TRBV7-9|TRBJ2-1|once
ASSLLQAEQF
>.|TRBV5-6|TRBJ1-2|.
ASSLWTVHGYT
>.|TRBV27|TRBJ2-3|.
ASSFPPGYGTDTQY
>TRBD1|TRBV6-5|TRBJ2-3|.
ASRVEQGTDTQY
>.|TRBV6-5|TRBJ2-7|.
ASRPESPEQY
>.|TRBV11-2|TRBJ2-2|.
ASSPFRTGELF
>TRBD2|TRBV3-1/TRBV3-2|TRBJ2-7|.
ASSLLAGGDEQY
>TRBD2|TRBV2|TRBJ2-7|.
ASRGGTYEQY
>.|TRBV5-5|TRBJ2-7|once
ASSFPGYYEQY
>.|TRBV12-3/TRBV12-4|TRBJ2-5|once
ASSLGARETQY
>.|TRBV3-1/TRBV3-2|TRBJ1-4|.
ASSQWTVNEKLF
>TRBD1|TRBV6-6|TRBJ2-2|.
ASSPQGEGELF
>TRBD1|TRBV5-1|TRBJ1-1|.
ASILRTGSAEAF
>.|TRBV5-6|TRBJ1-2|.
ASSLTDYGYT
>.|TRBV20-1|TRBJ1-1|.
SASPGTSNTEAF
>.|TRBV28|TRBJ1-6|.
ASSQGGVSPLH
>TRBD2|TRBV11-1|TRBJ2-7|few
ASSFGLAGDEQY
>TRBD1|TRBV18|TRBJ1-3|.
ASSPTQGAGSGNTIY
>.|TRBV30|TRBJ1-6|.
AWTFGGRTRNSPLH
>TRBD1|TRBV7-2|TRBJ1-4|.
ASSSTGGAANEKLF
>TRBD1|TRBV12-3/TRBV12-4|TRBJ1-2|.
ASNPGTVYGYT
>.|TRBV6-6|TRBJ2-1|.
ASSFASSYNEQF
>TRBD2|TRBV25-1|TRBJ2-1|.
ASSKPGTSGNNEQF
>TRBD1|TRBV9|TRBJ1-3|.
ASSPRTGGRGNTIY
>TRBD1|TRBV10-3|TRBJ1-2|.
AGGGTGGLDYGYT